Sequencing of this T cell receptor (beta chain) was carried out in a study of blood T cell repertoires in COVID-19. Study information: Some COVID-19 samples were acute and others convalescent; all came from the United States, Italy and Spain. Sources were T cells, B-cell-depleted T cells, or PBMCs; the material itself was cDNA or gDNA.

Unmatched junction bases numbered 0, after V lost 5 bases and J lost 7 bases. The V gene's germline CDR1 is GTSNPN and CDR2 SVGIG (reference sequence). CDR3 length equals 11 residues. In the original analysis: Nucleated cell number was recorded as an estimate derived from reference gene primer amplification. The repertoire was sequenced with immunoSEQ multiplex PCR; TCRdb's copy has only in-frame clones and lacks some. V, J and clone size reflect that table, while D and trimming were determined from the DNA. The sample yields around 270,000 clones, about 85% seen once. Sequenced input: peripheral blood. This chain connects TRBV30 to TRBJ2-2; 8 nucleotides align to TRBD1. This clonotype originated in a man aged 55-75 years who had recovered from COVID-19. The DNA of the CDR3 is TGTGCCTGGGGACAGGGCGGGGAGCTGTTTTTT. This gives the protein CAWGQGGELFF.